The 22 T cell receptor beta chains reported below all come from one sample, sequenced in a study of T cells in narcolepsy. Sequenced by immunoSEQ multiplex PCR; TCRdb stores in-frame clones only, minus some. The sample lists about 34,000 clones, about 81% occurring once. The sequenced sample consisted of CD45RA- memory CD4+ T cells from PBMCs. The receptors derive from a human donor with narcolepsy.

The genes are TRBV7-9 and TRBJ1-2; 7 bases align to TRBD1. The CDR3 spans 13 residues. Per the germline V gene, CDR1 is SEHNR and CDR2 is FQNEAQ (reference sequence). V lost 5 bases, J lost 5 bases, and 5 bases stayed unmatched. DNA for the CDR3: TGTGCCAGCAGCGACGGACAGGAGTATGGCTACACCTTC. Amino acids: CASSDGQEYGYTF.

CDR3 bases: TGTGCCAGCTCCGATGCAGGGATCGGGAGAGATACGCAGTATTTT. It specifies CASSDAGIGRDTQYF. The V call is TRBV6-6, the J call TRBJ2-3; tentative D call: TRBD2 (6 bases). The CDR3 covers 15 residues. Trimming pared 8 bases from V and 5 bases from J, leaving 20 bases between. CDR1 is MNHNY, CDR2 SVGAGI, per germline (reference sequence).

The chain combines TRBV7-9 with TRBJ1-2; tentatively, D is TRBD1 (5 bases). The CDR3 is 17 residues long. Germline loops: CDR1 SEHNR, CDR2 FQNEAQ (reference sequence). Trimming cost V 5 bases and J 6 bases, with 25 bases left between them. The CDR3 DNA reads TGTGCCAGCAGCCTCCCGGGGGATGGGCAAGTAGGTGATGGCTACACCTTC. Amino acid sequence: CASSLPGDGQVGDGYTF.

The rearrangement uses TRBV6-1 and TRBJ1-2, with TRBD1 matching 8 bases. This CDR3 comprises 14 residues. Germline assignment: CDR1 MNHNS and CDR2 SASEGT. V was clipped by 5 bases and J by 5 bases; unmatched bases: 7. This CDR3 reads CASSLRTGSYGYTF. CDR3 nucleotides: TGTGCCAGCAGTTTACGGACAGGGTCGTATGGCTACACCTTC.

The chain uses TRBV7-2 and TRBJ2-1, with D unclear. Trimming left V 5 bases short and J 10 bases short, with 15 bases between. The germline gives CDR1 SGHTA, CDR2 FQGNSA. The CDR3 loop spans 13 amino acids. The chain's CDR3 is CASSNVKGREQFF. Written as DNA, the CDR3 is TGTGCCAGCAGCAACGTGAAGGGAAGAGAGCAGTTCTTC.

J is TRBJ2-7 and V is TRBV27; D not resolved. Trimming took 5 bases from V and 4 from J, leaving 15 bases between them. The CDR3 is 14 residues long. The germline V gene has CDR1 MNHEY and CDR2 SMNVEV (reference sequence). The CDR3: CASSASGSLYEQYF. For the CDR3, the DNA is TGTGCCAGCAGTGCCTCCGGGTCTCTATACGAGCAGTACTTC.

The chain couples TRBV5-1 to TRBJ2-1, with 11 bases aligning to TRBD2. The V and J ends lost 4 bases and 6 bases, in that order; junction bases with no gene match: 9. This CDR3 has 16 residues. CDR1 is SGHRS and CDR2 is YFSETQ in the germline V gene. The CDR3 spells CASSPPGLAGPNEQFF. The CDR3 region has the DNA TGCGCCAGCAGCCCCCCCGGACTAGCGGGTCCCAATGAGCAGTTCTTC.

The chain joins TRBV2 to TRBJ1-5; 12 nucleotides align to TRBD1. Per the germline V gene, CDR1 is SNHLY and CDR2 is FYNNEI. The CDR3 covers 17 residues. Germline trimming cut 6 bases from V and 2 bases from J; bases unmatched to any gene: 8. The CDR3 nucleotides read TGTGCCAGCAGAGGGACAGGGGGCGCGATGGGCAATCAGCCCCAGCATTTT. Protein: CASRGTGGAMGNQPQHF.

This clone was observed a few times. The chain links TRBV10-3 to TRBJ1-2; 8 nucleotides line up with TRBD1. The V gene end was trimmed by 8 bases and the J gene end by 3 bases; junction bases not matched to a gene: 2. Germline loops: CDR1 ENHRY, CDR2 SYGVKD. CDR3 length: 12 residues. The CDR3, as DNA: TGTGCCATCGGACAGGGCGACTATGGCTACACCTTC. It specifies CAIGQGDYGYTF.

The chain recombines TRBV19 with TRBJ2-2; D is ambiguous. The germline CDR1 and CDR2 sequences are LNHDA and SQIVND (reference sequence). This CDR3 contains 12 residues. Trimming shortened V by 5 bases and J by 8 bases, and 9 bases separated the two germline ends. The CDR3 nucleotides read TGTGCCAGTAGTTCCGCGGCAGGGGAGCTGTTTTTT. It encodes CASSSAAGELFF.

The chain has TRBV9 and TRBJ2-3, with 7 bases aligning to TRBD1. V lost 0 bases and J lost 9; bases outside the gene matches: 7. The CDR3 is 14 residues long. Germline values: CDR1 SGDLS, CDR2 YYNGEE. CDR3: CASSVDWDRLTQYF. CDR3 nucleotide sequence: TGTGCCAGCAGCGTAGATTGGGACAGATTAACGCAGTATTTT.

The chain links TRBV6-1 to TRBJ1-1; no clear D gene. Trimming took off 8 bases at V and 3 bases at J, with 10 bases between the two ends. CDR1 is MNHNS, CDR2 SASEGT, per germline. This CDR3 has 12 residues. As DNA, the CDR3 is TGTGCCAGCGGAGATCGGGACACTGAAGCTTTCTTT. This encodes CASGDRDTEAFF.

The V and J genes are TRBV18 and TRBJ2-3, with a tentative D call TRBD1 (6 bases). Germline lookup yields CDR1 KGHSH and CDR2 LQKENI. Trimming pared 4 bases from V and 1 base from J, leaving 15 bases between. The CDR3 runs 16 residues. The CDR3 sequence is CASSRQAPGGTDTQYF. As DNA, the CDR3 is TGTGCCAGCTCACGACAGGCCCCAGGGGGCACAGATACGCAGTATTTT. The full variable domain, in which reference TRBV18 and TRBJ2-3 provide the parts outside the CDR3, is NAGVMQNPRHLVRRRGQEARLRCSPMKGHSHVYWYRQLPEEGLKFMVYLQKENIIDESGMPKERFSAEFPKEGPSILRIQQVVRGDSAAYFCASSRQAPGGTDTQYFGPGTRLTVL.

The rearrangement joins TRBV2 to TRBJ2-7, with 9 bases fitting TRBD2. Germline V gene lookup returns CDR1 SNHLY and CDR2 FYNNEI. Losses at the gene ends were 4 bases for V and 2 bases for J; bases not matched to a gene: 6. CDR3 length: 15 amino acids. The CDR3 nucleotides are TGTGCCAGCAGTGCCCGGGCGGGAGGGACCTACGAGCAGTACTTC. This translates into CASSARAGGTYEQYF.

This clone was seen just once. The V call is TRBV4-2, the J call TRBJ2-2; D is ambiguous. V dropped 4 bases and J dropped 0 bases, with 12 bases sitting between them. CDR3 length equals 16 residues. Germline V CDR1 and CDR2: LGHNA, YNFKEQ. The CDR3 here is CASSPHRPTNTGELFF. DNA for the CDR3: TGTGCCAGCAGCCCACACCGCCCTACGAACACCGGGGAGCTGTTTTTT.

This clone has a handful of counts. This sequence joins TRBV6-1 and TRBJ2-5, with D perhaps TRBD2 (6 bases). The J call may be wrong; the DNA end is better matched by TRBJ2-7. CDR3 size: 16 residues. Germline V gene sequence: CDR1 MNHNS, CDR2 SASEGT. CDR3 DNA: TGTGCCAGCAGTGAAGAGGACTTGGGACTGACCTACGAGCAGTACTTC. Translating it yields CASSEEDLGLTYEQYF.

The chain combines TRBV29-1 with TRBJ2-6; D uncertain. CDR1 and CDR2 from the germline V gene are SQVTM and ANQGSEA. The CDR3 sequence is 14 residues long. The V gene lost 5 bases and the J gene lost 3 bases, with 11 bases spanning the gap. The CDR3 is CSVRAISGANVLTF. The CDR3 DNA reads as TGCAGCGTTCGGGCAATAAGTGGGGCCAACGTCCTGACTTTC.

This clone showed up just once. The chain recombines TRBV5-6 with TRBJ2-5; perhaps TRBD1 as D (6 bases). Trimming took 5 bases from V and 4 from J, leaving 12 bases between them. Germline CDR1 reads SGHDT; CDR2 reads YYEEEE. The CDR3 consists of 13 residues. CDR3: CASSYPGVETQYF. Here the CDR3 DNA reads TGTGCCAGCAGTTACCCAGGGGTAGAGACCCAGTACTTC.

In DNA form, the CDR3 reads TGTGCCAGCAGCTTGGATGTGATACCCTACGAGCAGTACTTC. Its protein product is CASSLDVIPYEQYF. The chain uses TRBV5-4 and TRBJ2-7; no clear D gene. CDR1 is SGHNT, CDR2 YYREEE, per germline (reference sequence). Trimming stripped 0 bases from V and 2 bases from J, with 9 bases between. The CDR3 is made up of 14 amino acids.

CDR3 DNA sequence: TGTGCCCCACAGACAGGGGGGATAGATGGCTACACCTTC. The encoded protein is CAPQTGGIDGYTF. The rearrangement uses TRBV28 and TRBJ1-2; 9 positions agree with TRBD1. The germline V gene encodes CDR1 MDHEN and CDR2 SYDVKM. The CDR3 runs 13 residues. V was clipped by 11 bases and J by 6 bases; unmatched bases: 10.

This clone was seen more than once but under ten times. The chain links TRBV29-1 to TRBJ2-5; TRBD2 agrees at 10 bases. This CDR3 spans 15 amino acids. Germline CDR1 and CDR2: SQVTM and ANQGSEA. V dropped 3 bases and J dropped 5; count of bases not matched to a gene: 9. CDR3 bases: TGCAGCGTTGACGACCAGCGGGGGGGCCGCGAGACCCAGTACTTC. This gives the protein CSVDDQRGGRETQYF.

The chain recombines TRBV18 with TRBJ2-5, with a weak D call TRBD2 (5 bases). The CDR3 loop spans 16 amino acids. Germline CDR1 is KGHSH and CDR2 is LQKENI. V lost 3 bases and J lost 1, with 15 bases in between. The CDR3: CASSPPGGLPQETQYF. The CDR3 DNA reads as TGTGCCAGCTCACCCCCAGGTGGACTTCCCCAAGAGACCCAGTACTTC.